These 25 T cell receptor beta chains share one sample of origin, sequenced in a study of TIL therapy for anti-PD-1-resistant metastatic lung cancer (dated by TCRdb to the early 2020s). TCR beta CDR3 regions were amplified from genomic DNA by bias-controlled multiplex PCR with the immunoSEQ v3 hsTCRB kit. TCRdb carries this immuneACCESS record with in-frame sequences only. Its versions omit some clonotypes, under half of them owing to an unresolved V gene in the studies checked, with the rest unexplained. Within this sample are roughly 57,000 clones, with 81% of them counted one time only. The top ten clonotypes cover 2.9% of the sample. The time point label corresponds to: pre-treatment sample, taken before nivolumab and TIL therapy. The sample was blood, taken at baseline. Receptor source: a person between 30 and 80 years old with non-small cell lung cancer.

The chain employs TRBV7-9 and TRBJ2-1; D perhaps matches TRBD2 (5 bases). Germline V gene data show CDR1 as SEHNR and CDR2 as FQNEAQ (reference sequence). CDR3 length: 15 amino acids. Trimming took off 5 bases at V and 7 bases at J, with 18 bases between the two ends. The CDR3 DNA sequence: TGTGCCAGCAGCCGCCCGGCAGGAACGGGGAATGAGCAGTTCTTC. This gives the protein CASSRPAGTGNEQFF.

This rearrangement joins TRBV4-3 to TRBJ1-2; 10 bases map to TRBD1. CDR3 length: 19 amino acids. The V gene's germline CDR1 is LGHNA and CDR2 YSLEER. J lost 0 bases, V lost 0 bases, and 10 bases had no gene match. The CDR3 nucleotides are TGCGCCAGCAGCCAAGATAGGCTAGACAGGGGGCATTCTAACTATGGCTACACCTTC. Translated, it gives CASSQDRLDRGHSNYGYTF.

CDR3 region: CASSLGSSGGIDTQYF. The CDR3 DNA is TGTGCCAGCAGCTTAGGGTCTAGCGGGGGGATAGATACGCAGTATTTT. The chain is built from TRBV11-2 and TRBJ2-3, with 11 bases aligning to TRBD2. The trim removed 1 base at V and 5 bases at J, leaving 5 bases unmatched. The CDR3 covers 16 residues. Germline CDR1 and CDR2: SGHAT and FQNNGV.

In this sample, this clone turned up a few times. The chain has TRBV19 and TRBJ1-6; TRBD1 agrees at 8 bases. The CDR3 is 15 residues long. V trimming: 3 bases; J trimming: 10 bases; junction bases outside the gene matches: 8. The V gene's germline CDR1 is LNHDA and CDR2 SQIVND (reference sequence). This chain's CDR3 is CASSIGQGYRSPLHF. CDR3 nucleotides: TGTGCCAGTAGTATCGGACAGGGTTACCGATCACCCCTCCACTTT.

This chain uses TRBV2 with TRBJ2-5, with D tentatively TRBD1 (6 bases). The CDR3 covers 11 residues. Between the trimmed V and J ends, which lost 7 bases and 8 bases, there was a span of 11 bases. CDR1 is SNHLY and CDR2 is FYNNEI in the germline V gene. Here the CDR3 reads CASTQGGTQYF. The CDR3, as DNA: TGTGCCAGCACCCAAGGGGGAACCCAGTACTTC.

The chain recombines TRBV7-9 with TRBJ2-1, with D possibly TRBD1 on 6 matching bases. Germline V gives CDR1 SEHNR, CDR2 FQNEAQ (reference sequence). The length of the CDR3 is 12 residues. Trimming removed 8 bases from V and 7 bases from J, with 12 bases in between. In DNA form, the CDR3 reads TGTGCCAGCGGCCGGACAGTAAATGAGCAGTTCTTC. Translation gives CASGRTVNEQFF.

The chain has TRBV7-9 and TRBJ2-2; 7 nucleotides align to TRBD1. The CDR3 is 15 amino acids. CDR1 is SEHNR, CDR2 FQNEAQ, per germline (reference sequence). J lost 1 base, V lost 4 bases, and 3 bases had no gene match. The CDR3 DNA reads as TGTGCCAGCAGCTGGGACAGATTGAACACCGGGGAGCTGTTTTTT. Protein product: CASSWDRLNTGELFF.

This chain joins TRBV9 and TRBJ1-6, with 10 bases that match TRBD1. Germline CDR1 reads SGDLS; CDR2 reads YYNGEE. The CDR3 extends over 15 amino acids. The ends lost 3 bases at V and 9 bases at J; junction bases unmatched: 6. The CDR3 here is CASSGDRGNSSPLHF. The DNA of the CDR3 is TGTGCCAGCAGCGGGGACAGGGGTAATAGTTCACCCCTCCACTTT.

The genes are TRBV7-9 and TRBJ2-7; D is undetermined. V was trimmed by 5 bases and J by 2 bases, leaving 10 bases between them. CDR1 is SEHNR and CDR2 is FQNEAQ in the germline V gene (reference sequence). The CDR3 covers 13 residues. CDR3 sequence reads: CASSPPRPYEQYF. The CDR3 DNA reads TGTGCCAGCAGCCCCCCCCGTCCCTACGAGCAGTACTTC.

This clone was observed once. The chain recombines TRBV7-8 with TRBJ1-2, with 12 bases fitting TRBD1. The germline CDR1 and CDR2 sequences are SGHVS and FQNEAQ. V shed 0 bases and J 5 bases; nucleotides not matched to a gene: 7. This CDR3 is built from 17 residues. CDR3 region: CASSLATGTGGWYGYTF. CDR3 in DNA: TGTGCCAGCAGCTTAGCTACCGGGACAGGGGGCTGGTATGGCTACACCTTC.

V usage is TRBV7-9 and J usage is TRBJ2-2; D is possibly TRBD2 (5 bases). V was pared by 1 base and J by 4 bases, with 7 bases between. Germline CDR1 is SEHNR and CDR2 is FQNEAQ (reference sequence). The CDR3 length is 14 residues. The CDR3 bases are TGTGCCAGCAGCTTAGTGGGGAGCACCGGGGAGCTGTTTTTT. Encoded protein: CASSLVGSTGELFF.

The DNA for the CDR3 is TGCGCCAGCAGCTTTGGTGGCCTGTCCTACCAAAACGTCCTGACTTTC. Its translation: CASSFGGLSYQNVLTF. The V gene is TRBV5-1, the J gene TRBJ2-6, with no clear D. Germline assignment: CDR1 SGHRS and CDR2 YFSETQ. The CDR3 spans 16 residues. The V end lost 2 bases, the J end lost 10 bases, and 19 bases lay between the germline ends.

This clone turned up a few times. The genes are TRBV28 and TRBJ2-7; D uncertain. This CDR3 spans 15 amino acids. The germline gives CDR1 MDHEN, CDR2 SYDVKM. Trimming removed 1 base at V and 6 bases at J, with 16 bases between. The CDR3 is CASSLSRLRVSEQYF. CDR3 nucleotides: TGTGCCAGCAGTTTATCCCGGCTTCGGGTCTCCGAGCAGTACTTC.

The chain recombines TRBV6-1 with TRBJ2-3; 9 bases fit TRBD1. Germline CDR1 MNHNS, CDR2 SASEGT. This CDR3 is built from 14 residues. V shed 1 base, J shed 10 bases, and the junction held 6 bases outside the gene matches. CDR3 region: CASSEGDRAHAQYF. CDR3 sequence (DNA): TGTGCCAGCAGTGAAGGGGACAGGGCCCATGCGCAGTATTTT.

This chain links TRBV7-8 with TRBJ1-5; D is perhaps TRBD1 (5 bases). In germline, CDR1 is SGHVS, CDR2 FQNEAQ. The CDR3 totals 16 residues. Trimming removed 2 bases at V and 6 bases at J, with 17 bases between. CDR3 coding DNA: TGTGCCAGCAGCTTATCCCCGGGGGTGATAGTTCAGCCCCAGCATTTT. Its protein is CASSLSPGVIVQPQHF.

This clone occurred a few times. CDR3 region: CASSQATDWFTGELFF. Written as DNA, the CDR3 is TGCGCCAGCAGCCAAGCCACCGACTGGTTCACCGGGGAGCTGTTTTTT. The chain links TRBV4-3 to TRBJ2-2; D is unclear. Per the germline V gene, CDR1 is LGHNA and CDR2 is YSLEER. The ends were cut back, 1 base at V and 4 bases at J, with 13 bases in the middle. There are 16 residues in the CDR3.

This sequence joins TRBV2 and TRBJ2-7; 10 nucleotides line up with TRBD1. CDR3 length: 15 residues. V shed 4 bases, J shed 5 bases, and the junction held 8 bases outside the gene matches. Germline-derived CDR1 and CDR2 are SNHLY and FYNNEI. The DNA of the CDR3 is TGTGCCAGCAGTGTAGGGGGGACAGGGGCCCACGAGCAGTACTTC. The encoded protein is CASSVGGTGAHEQYF.

This clone showed up just a few times. The chain joins TRBV7-9 to TRBJ2-1, with D possibly being TRBD2 (6 bases). V was cut by 6 bases and J by 0 bases, with 9 bases left in between. The CDR3 consists of 14 residues. Germline lookup yields CDR1 SEHNR and CDR2 FQNEAQ (reference sequence). The CDR3 reads CASRQEGSYNEQFF. The CDR3 nucleotides are TGTGCCAGCAGACAGGAGGGCTCCTACAATGAGCAGTTCTTC.

The chain has TRBV5-8 and TRBJ2-1; weak D call: TRBD2 (6 bases). From germline, CDR1 is SGHTS and CDR2 YDEGEE. V was shortened by 0 bases and J by 4 bases, with 8 bases between the two germline ends. CDR3 length: 14 residues. The CDR3 loop is CASSLDAGYNEQFF. As DNA, the CDR3 is TGTGCCAGCAGCTTGGACGCGGGATACAATGAGCAGTTCTTC.

The chain has TRBV4-1 and TRBJ1-6; weak D call: TRBD1 (5 bases). This CDR3 region has 15 residues. CDR1 is MGHRA, CDR2 YSYEKL, per germline. The V end was cut by 0 bases, the J end by 10 bases, with 13 bases between. CDR3 DNA: TGCGCCAGCAGCCAAGATAGTCAGGGTCGGTCACCCCTCCACTTT. Its translation: CASSQDSQGRSPLHF.

The chain employs TRBV4-1 and TRBJ2-1, with D possibly TRBD2 on 7 matching bases. The V gene lost 0 bases and the J gene lost 9 bases, with 15 bases spanning the gap. Germline V gives CDR1 MGHRA, CDR2 YSYEKL. This CDR3 contains 15 residues. DNA of the CDR3: TGCGCCAGCAGCCAAGATAGCCGGGGAGGGGGTGAGCAGTTCTTC. Translated: CASSQDSRGGGEQFF.

This clone was seen only once. The chain uses TRBV5-1 and TRBJ2-1; 9 positions agree with TRBD1. Germline V gives CDR1 SGHRS, CDR2 YFSETQ. CDR3 length: 14 residues. Trimming at V came to 3 bases and at J to 4 bases, leaving 2 bases not matched to a gene. The CDR3 nucleotides read TGCGCCAGCAGCTCTGGGACAGGGTACAATGAGCAGTTCTTC. Its translation is CASSSGTGYNEQFF.

J is TRBJ2-7 and V is TRBV28; no clear D. This CDR3 contains 12 residues. V was shortened by 2 bases and J by 3 bases, with 5 bases between the two germline ends. Germline loops: CDR1 MDHEN, CDR2 SYDVKM. CDR3 protein: CASSLLGYEQYF. The DNA of the CDR3 is TGTGCCAGCAGTTTACTGGGCTACGAGCAGTACTTC.

This clone has more than one count but fewer than ten. The chain recombines TRBV4-1 with TRBJ2-7, with D maybe TRBD1 (6 bases). V lost 2 bases, J lost 6 bases, and 11 bases lay in between. This CDR3 has 13 amino acids. CDR1 and CDR2 (germline): MGHRA, YSYEKL. CDR3 sequence: CASSQPDRPEQYF. The CDR3 DNA is TGCGCCAGCAGCCAACCGGACAGACCCGAGCAGTACTTC.

The rearrangement joins TRBV4-1 to TRBJ1-1; D perhaps matches TRBD1 (5 bases). CDR3 length: 13 amino acids. Germline values: CDR1 MGHRA, CDR2 YSYEKL. V dropped 5 bases and J dropped 1 base, with 8 bases sitting between them. Here the CDR3 DNA reads TGCGCCAGCAGCAGACAGTGGAACACTGAAGCTTTCTTT. It translates to CASSRQWNTEAFF.